What follows describes a single T cell receptor (beta chain). Participants came from fewer than 25 US areas, aged about 18 to 89 years. This entry comes from a study of blood T cell repertoires in COVID-19. Using immunoSEQ multiplex PCR, the repertoire was profiled, and TCRdb retains in-frame clones only, with some absent. The profile shows about 270,000 clones, more than 80% of them singletons. This clonotype originated in a young woman who had recovered from COVID-19. The material sequenced was PBMCs or T cells enriched from blood (not recorded which).

The chain's CDR3 is CASSQDLGGASGTDTQYF. CDR3 in DNA: TGTGCCAGCAGCCAAGATCTAGGGGGGGCTAGCGGCACAGATACGCAGTATTTT. The J gene is TRBJ2-3, the V gene TRBV3-1 (or the pseudogene TRBV3-2); D is perhaps TRBD2 (7 bases). The CDR3 spans 18 residues. Germline V CDR1 and CDR2: LGHDT, YNNKEL (reference sequence). Trimming cost V 0 bases and J 1 base, with 17 bases left between them.